This is a list of T cell receptor beta chains from one sample in a study of T cells expressing NK-cell markers. TCRdb re-called the 5' RACE reads; every CDR3 protein appears as one record, without DNA. The data show about 160,000 distinct CDR3 sequences, and the top ten clones hold approximately 17%. The sample comprised blood T cells: a sorted CD56 or NKG2C T cell subset, CD4+ or CD8+ T cells, or bulk PBMC T cells (not recorded which). All receptors derive from a woman between 18 and 75 years old in good health. CDR3s include the opening cysteine and the closing phenylalanine or tryptophan.

TRBV5-1	TRBJ2-3	CASSLRASGRVDTQYF
TRBV2	TRBJ2-4	CASSGTGVNIQYF
TRBV18	TRBJ1-6	CASSPQPGGHNSPLHF
TRBV2	TRBJ2-5	CASSDRAVEFQETQYF
TRBV18	TRBJ1-5	CASSRNTGTGGYNQPQHF
TRBV12-3/TRBV12-4	TRBJ1-2	CASSSPRWYGYTF
TRBV5-6	TRBJ1-5	CASSGTYSNQPQHF
TRBV5-1	TRBJ2-7	CASSTGTSGAEREQYF
TRBV7-3	TRBJ2-3	CASSLTFGTGTTDTQYF
TRBV11-2	TRBJ1-2	CASRQGDYGYTF
TRBV6-4	TRBJ2-2	CASSAQGTGELFF
TRBV27	TRBJ1-6	CASSSWTDLNSPLHF
TRBV12-3/TRBV12-4	TRBJ2-7	CASSNNPGRGEQYF
TRBV2	TRBJ1-5	CASTEDRGPRPQHF
TRBV12-3/TRBV12-4	TRBJ2-5	CASTSPGETQYF
TRBV12-3/TRBV12-4	TRBJ1-3	CASSFYGRGLTSGNTIYF
TRBV7-3	TRBJ2-2	CASSPTLTANTGELFF
TRBV10-3	TRBJ1-5	CAISESRQGNQPQHF
TRBV20-1	TRBJ1-1	CSARQTGANTEAFF
TRBV3-1	TRBJ2-2	CASSGRELGGELFF
TRBV7-9	TRBJ1-5	CASSLGQGGIGNQPQHF
TRBV20-1	TRBJ2-2	CSARTGEYTGELFF
TRBV7-2	TRBJ1-2	CASSLASVAGYTF
TRBV2	TRBJ2-3	CASSEPDGGGSPDTQYF
TRBV5-6	TRBJ2-6	CASSLPDRAPGANVLTF
TRBV20-1	TRBJ2-3	CSAAQGLATDTQYF
TRBV7-2	TRBJ2-1	CASSPRRGGAQFF
TRBV2	TRBJ2-2	CASRAGEYTGELFF
TRBV30	TRBJ2-3	CAWSVGSSADTQYF
TRBV12-3/TRBV12-4	TRBJ2-1	CASSFMGQDEQFF
TRBV5-1	TRBJ2-5	CASSLTGGWRETQYF
TRBV5-1	TRBJ2-7	CASSLRLAGASEQYF
TRBV27	TRBJ1-4	CASSTVLGTTNEKLFF
TRBV20-1	TRBJ2-2	CSARVLRLNTGELFF
TRBV20-1	TRBJ2-3	CSARVTVRDTQYF
TRBV7-2	TRBJ2-2	CASSLARGIGSGELFF
TRBV5-1	TRBJ2-5	CASSRGTSGGETQYF
TRBV9	TRBJ1-1	CASSVEGSGLGNTEAFF
TRBV27	TRBJ2-7	CASSLRTRRGYYEQYF
TRBV7-2	TRBJ2-3	CASRSLGGTDTQYF
TRBV12-3/TRBV12-4	TRBJ2-1	CASSLILAGVNEQFF
TRBV25-1	TRBJ2-3	CASSAPPGAGDTDTQYF
TRBV7-9	TRBJ1-2	CASSLETRVGGYTF
TRBV11-3	TRBJ2-1	CASSPTRSHFSYNEQFF
TRBV6-1	TRBJ2-3	CASGLTSGYTDTQYF
TRBV6-5	TRBJ2-1	CASSYVGGGGEQFF
TRBV5-1	TRBJ2-1	CASSLIAGGTYNEQFF
TRBV20-1	TRBJ2-3	CSAKRQGGDTQYF
TRBV7-7	TRBJ2-1	CASSQELAGVNEQFF
TRBV20-1	TRBJ2-7	CSARYRPEQYF
TRBV9	TRBJ1-4	CASSPRGGSGEKLFF
TRBV3-1	TRBJ2-5	CASSQFGIQETQYF
TRBV4-2	TRBJ2-5	CASSRISGRQETQYF
TRBV12-3/TRBV12-4	TRBJ2-6	CASTGTGLNSGANVLTF
TRBV12-3/TRBV12-4	TRBJ1-2	CASSLTTGRGYTF
TRBV6-4	TRBJ1-1	CASRAQGWDTEAFF
TRBV5-1	TRBJ2-1	CASSAGRGDYNEQFF
TRBV20-1	TRBJ2-1	CSAPGRGRSYNEQFF
TRBV11-2	TRBJ2-7	CASSRGRTAYEQYF